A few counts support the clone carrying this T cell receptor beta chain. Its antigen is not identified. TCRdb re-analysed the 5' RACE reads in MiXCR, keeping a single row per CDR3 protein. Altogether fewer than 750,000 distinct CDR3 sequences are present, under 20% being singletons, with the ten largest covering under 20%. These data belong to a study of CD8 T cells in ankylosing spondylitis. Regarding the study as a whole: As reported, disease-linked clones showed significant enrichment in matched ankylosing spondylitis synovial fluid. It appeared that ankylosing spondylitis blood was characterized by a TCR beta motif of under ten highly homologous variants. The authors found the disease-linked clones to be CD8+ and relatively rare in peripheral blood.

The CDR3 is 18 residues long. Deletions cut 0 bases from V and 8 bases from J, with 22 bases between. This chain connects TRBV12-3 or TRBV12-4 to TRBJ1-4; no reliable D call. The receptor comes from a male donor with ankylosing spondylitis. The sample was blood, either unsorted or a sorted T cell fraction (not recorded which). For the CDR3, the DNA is TGTGCCAGCAGTTTAGCGTCTCCGAACAGCCGGCGAGGGGAAAAACTGTTTTTT. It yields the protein CASSLASPNSRRGEKLFF.